This TCR beta chain was documented in a study of identical twins' blood T cells. Overall study context: About 50 million reads came from 12 libraries, six alpha, six beta.

Reared together, all three twin pairs probably met the same infectious agents and vaccines. The CDR3 is 14 amino acids. Unmatched junction bases numbered 4, after V lost 3 bases and J lost 3 bases. Germline CDR1 DFQATT, CDR2 SNEGSKA (reference sequence). In the source study's methods: Each donor had about 100,000 to nearly 550,000 clonotypes. In TCRdb, the 5' RACE reads were re-called with MiXCR into one record per CDR3 protein. These V and J calls rely on TCRdb rather than the paper's analysis. The sample shows 350,000 to 450,000 distinct CDR3 sequences, under 30% of them seen only once. This TCR derives from a woman aged 18-49 years in good health. The V call is TRBV20-1, the J call TRBJ2-3, with 9 positions matching TRBD1. The sequenced sample consisted of PBMCs. CDR3 loop: CSASDRGVTDTQYF. The CDR3 region has the DNA TGCAGTGCTAGCGACAGGGGGGTTACAGATACGCAGTATTTT.